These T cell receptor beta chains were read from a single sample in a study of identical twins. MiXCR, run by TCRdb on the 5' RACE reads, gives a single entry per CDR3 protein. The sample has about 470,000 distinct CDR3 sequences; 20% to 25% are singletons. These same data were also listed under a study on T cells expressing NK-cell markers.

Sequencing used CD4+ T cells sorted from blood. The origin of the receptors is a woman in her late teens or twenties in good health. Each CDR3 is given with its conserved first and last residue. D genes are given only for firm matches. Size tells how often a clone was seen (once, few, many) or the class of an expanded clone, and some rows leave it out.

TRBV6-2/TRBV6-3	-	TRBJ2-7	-	TGTGCCAGCACCGAGGCAGGGAACTACGAGCAGTACTTC	CASTEAGNYEQYF
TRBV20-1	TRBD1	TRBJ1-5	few	TGCAGTGCTAGGGGGGCAGGGGGTGTAAATCAGCCCCAGCATTTT	CSARGAGGVNQPQHF
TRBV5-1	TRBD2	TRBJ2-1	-	TGCGCCAGCAGCTTCGAGATAGCGGGGGACAATGAGCAGTTCTTC	CASSFEIAGDNEQFF
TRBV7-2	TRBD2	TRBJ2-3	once	TGTGCCAGCAGCTTAGTGGCGGGAGGTCAAGATACGCAGTATTTT	CASSLVAGGQDTQYF
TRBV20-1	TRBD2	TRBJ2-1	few	TGCAGTGCAGCCGCCCGGGCTAGCGGCTACTACAATGAGCAGTTCTTC	CSAAARASGYYNEQFF
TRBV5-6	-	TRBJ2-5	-	TGTGCCAGCAGAAGATTCGGTTGGCAGGAACAAGAGACCCAGTACTTC	CASRRFGWQEQETQYF
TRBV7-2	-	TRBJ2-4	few	TGTGCCAGCAGCTCACTAGGAGCAGGGATAAACATTCAGTACTTC	CASSSLGAGINIQYF
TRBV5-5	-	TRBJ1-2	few	TGTGCCAGCAGCCCCTCCTGGGGGGAGTCAACTAGCTATGGCTACACCTTC	CASSPSWGESTSYGYTF
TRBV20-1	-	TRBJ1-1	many	TGCAGTGCTAGTAGACGGCTGAACACTGAAGCTTTCTTT	CSASRRLNTEAFF
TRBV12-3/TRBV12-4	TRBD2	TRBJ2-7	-	TGTGCCAGCAGTGGGACGTGGGGGACTAACTACGAGCAGTACTTC	CASSGTWGTNYEQYF
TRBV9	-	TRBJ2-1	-	TGTGCCAGCAGCGTAGCGGTCGGCAGGGGCGTACCTCAGCAGTTCTTC	CASSVAVGRGVPQQFF
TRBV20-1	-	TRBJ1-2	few	TGCAGTGCCCAAGGTGATAACTATGGCTACACCTTC	CSAQGDNYGYTF
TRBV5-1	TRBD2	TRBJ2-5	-	TGCGCCAGCAGCTCGCAACCTAGCGGAAGGGAAGAGACCCAGTACTTC	CASSSQPSGREETQYF
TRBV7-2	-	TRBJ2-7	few	TGTGCCAGCAGCACAACTAGTAACGAGCAGTACTTC	CASSTTSNEQYF
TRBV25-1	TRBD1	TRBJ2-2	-	TGTGCCAGCAGTCGTACAGGGGGCGCCGGGGAGCTGTTTTTT	CASSRTGGAGELFF
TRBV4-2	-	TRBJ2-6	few	TGTGCCAGCAGCCCGTCGACAGGCTATATCTCTGGGGCCAACGTCCTGACTTTC	CASSPSTGYISGANVLTF
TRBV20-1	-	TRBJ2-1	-	TGCAGTGCCGCTTCCCCACTAGAGCAGTTCTTC	CSAASPLEQFF
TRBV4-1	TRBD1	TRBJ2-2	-	TGCGCCAGCAGCTCACACAGGGGGCATAGAGCCGGGGAGCTGTTTTTT	CASSSHRGHRAGELFF
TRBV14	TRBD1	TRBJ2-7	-	TGTGCCAGCAGCCGGGACAGGGGATTGGGCGAGCAGTACTTC	CASSRDRGLGEQYF
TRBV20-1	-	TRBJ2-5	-	TGCAGTGCCGCGACTAGTGGTGAGACCCAGTACTTC	CSAATSGETQYF
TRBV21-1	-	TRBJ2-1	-	TGTGCCAGCAGCAAAGCCGAGACTAGACCACCCTACAATGAGCAGTTCTTC	CASSKAETRPPYNEQFF
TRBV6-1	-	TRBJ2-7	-	TGTGCCAGCAGCCCTTTGAAGGGGCCGCCGGATGAAGAGCAGTACTTC	CASSPLKGPPDEEQYF
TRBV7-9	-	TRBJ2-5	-	TGTGCCAGCAGTCGTCTAGGTTCTCACGAGACCCAGTACTTC	CASSRLGSHETQYF
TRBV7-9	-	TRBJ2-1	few	TGTGCCAGCAGATACGGAGGCGATTCTTACAATGAGCAGTTCTTC	CASRYGGDSYNEQFF
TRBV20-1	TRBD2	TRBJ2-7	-	TGCAGTGCTGCGACGTTGACTAGCGCCTCCTACGAGCAGTACTTC	CSAATLTSASYEQYF
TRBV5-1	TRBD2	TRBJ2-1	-	TGCGCCAGCAGCTGGAGTAGCGGGAGGAGTTTGCAGTTCTTC	CASSWSSGRSLQFF
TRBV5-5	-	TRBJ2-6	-	TGTGCCAGCAGCCCCGGGCCTAGCTCTGGGGCCAACGTCCTGACTTTC	CASSPGPSSGANVLTF
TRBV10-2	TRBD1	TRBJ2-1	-	TGCGCCAGCAGCCCAGTTTCGGGACAGGCATACAATGAGCAGTTCTTC	CASSPVSGQAYNEQFF
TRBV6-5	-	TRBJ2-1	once	TGTGCCAGCAGTTACTTACCCATCTTGGGGGGTAGAGAGCAGTTCTTC	CASSYLPILGGREQFF
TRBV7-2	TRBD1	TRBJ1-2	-	TGTGCCAGCAGGCCGGGACAGGTTGGGTTAAGGAACTATGGCTACACCTTC	CASRPGQVGLRNYGYTF
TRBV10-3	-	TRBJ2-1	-	TGTGCCATCAGTGAGTCCCTCGCCCCTAAGGTAGTCACCTACAATGAGCAGTTCTTC	CAISESLAPKVVTYNEQFF
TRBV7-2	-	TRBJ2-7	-	TGTGCCAGCAGCTTACTAGGGATGGACGAGCAGTACTTC	CASSLLGMDEQYF
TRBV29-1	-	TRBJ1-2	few	TGCAGCGACAGGGAGGACTATGGCTACACCTTC	CSDREDYGYTF
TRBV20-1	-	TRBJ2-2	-	TGCAGTGCTAGAGATTTGGGACTGGGCGGGGAGCTGTTTTTT	CSARDLGLGGELFF
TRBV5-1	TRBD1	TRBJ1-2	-	TGCGCCAGCAGCCCGGACAGGGCGACTAACTACTATGGCTACACCTTC	CASSPDRATNYYGYTF
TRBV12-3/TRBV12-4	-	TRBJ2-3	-	TGTGCCAGCAGGGTGGTAGGCACAGATACGCAGTATTTT	CASRVVGTDTQYF
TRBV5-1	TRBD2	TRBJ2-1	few	TGCGCCAGCGGGTGGAGACTAGCGGAGTCAATGAATGAGCAGTTCTTC	CASGWRLAESMNEQFF
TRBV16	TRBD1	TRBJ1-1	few	TGTGCCAGCAGCCAATCAGGGGGCTCGGCTTTCTTT	CASSQSGGSAFF
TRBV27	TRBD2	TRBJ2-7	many	TGTGCCAGCAGTTCGGGACTAGCGGGAGGCCACGAGCAGTACTTC	CASSSGLAGGHEQYF
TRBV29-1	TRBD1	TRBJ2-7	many	TGCAGCGCGACAGGGAACGCCTACGAGCAGTACTTC	CSATGNAYEQYF
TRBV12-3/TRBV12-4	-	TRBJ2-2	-	TGTGCCAGCAACCCCCGAAGCAGAGGCGGCGGGGAGCTGTTTTTT	CASNPRSRGGGELFF
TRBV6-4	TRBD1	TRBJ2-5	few	TGTGCCAGCAGTCCCACAGGGGTCCCAGAGACCCAGTACTTC	CASSPTGVPETQYF
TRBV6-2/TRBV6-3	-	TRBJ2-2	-	TGTGCCAGCAGTGACCAACAGGGAAGTACCTGGGAGCTGTTTTTT	CASSDQQGSTWELFF
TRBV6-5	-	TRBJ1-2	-	TGTGCCAGCAGTTCTAAGGGAAACTATGGCTACACCTTC	CASSSKGNYGYTF
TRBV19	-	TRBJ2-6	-	TGTGCCAGTAGTATTGGGGGGGCCAGGGCCAACGTCCTGACTTTC	CASSIGGARANVLTF
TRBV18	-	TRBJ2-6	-	TGTGCCAGCTCACCACCGGCCCACGGGCTCTCTGGGGCCAACGTCCTGACTTTC	CASSPPAHGLSGANVLTF
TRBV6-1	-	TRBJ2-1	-	TGTGCCAGCGTCGTATGGGGACAGCAGTTCTTC	CASVVWGQQFF
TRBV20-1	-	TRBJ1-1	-	TGCAGTGCTAGTCTCTTCGGACTGAGGAACACTGAAGCTTTCTTT	CSASLFGLRNTEAFF
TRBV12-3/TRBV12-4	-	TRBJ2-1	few	TGTGCCAGCACCCGAGGGCTAAGCTCCTACAATGAGCAGTTCTTC	CASTRGLSSYNEQFF
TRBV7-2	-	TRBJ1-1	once	TGTGCCAGCAGCTTAGTTTCGGGCCCGGAGGCTTTCTTT	CASSLVSGPEAFF
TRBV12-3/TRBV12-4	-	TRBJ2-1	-	TGTGCCAGCGGCGAAGTTATCTCCTACAATGAGCAGTTCTTC	CASGEVISYNEQFF
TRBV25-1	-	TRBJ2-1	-	TGTGCCAGCACCTATCCGGGGTACAATGAGCAGTTCTTC	CASTYPGYNEQFF
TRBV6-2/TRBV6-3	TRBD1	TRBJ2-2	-	TGTGCCAGCAGTTACTCGAGGGGACAGGGGAACACCGGGGAGCTGTTTTTT	CASSYSRGQGNTGELFF
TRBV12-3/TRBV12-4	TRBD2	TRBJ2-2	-	TGTGCCAGCAGTTCCCTCGGACTAGTAGTCTACACCGGGGAGCTGTTTTTT	CASSSLGLVVYTGELFF
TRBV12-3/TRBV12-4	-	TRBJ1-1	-	TGTGCCCCCCCGCGGGCTCAGTTGAACACTGAAGCTTTCTTT	CAPPRAQLNTEAFF